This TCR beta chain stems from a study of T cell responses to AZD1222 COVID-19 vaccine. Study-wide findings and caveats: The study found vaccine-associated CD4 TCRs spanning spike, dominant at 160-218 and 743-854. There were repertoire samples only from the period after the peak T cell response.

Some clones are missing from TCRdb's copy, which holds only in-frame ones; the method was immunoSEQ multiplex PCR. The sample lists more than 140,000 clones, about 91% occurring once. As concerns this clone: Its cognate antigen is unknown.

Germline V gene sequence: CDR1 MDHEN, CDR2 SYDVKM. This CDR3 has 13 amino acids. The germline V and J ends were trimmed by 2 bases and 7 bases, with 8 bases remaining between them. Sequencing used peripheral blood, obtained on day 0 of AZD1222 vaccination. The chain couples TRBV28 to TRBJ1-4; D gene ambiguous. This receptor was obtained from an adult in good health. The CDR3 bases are TGTGCCAGCAGTTTACAGGTGGTTGAAAAACTGTTTTTT. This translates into CASSLQVVEKLFF. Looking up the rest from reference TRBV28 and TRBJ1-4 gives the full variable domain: DVKVTQSSRYLVKRTGEKVFLECVQDMDHENMFWYRQDPGLGLRLIYFSYDVKMKEKGDIPEGYSVSREKKERFSLILESASTNQTSMYLCASSLQVVEKLFFGSGTQLSVL.